The rows below give T cell receptor beta chains drawn from one sample of a study of T cell responses to AZD1222 COVID-19 vaccine. The repertoire was sequenced with immunoSEQ multiplex PCR; TCRdb's copy has only in-frame clones and lacks some. The sample lists about 160,000 clones, just over 90% occurring once. The specimen was peripheral blood, collected 28 days after the second AZD1222 dose. These receptors originate from an adult who received the AZD1222 COVID-19 vaccine. Both conserved end residues are part of each CDR3. The D gene is left open where the match is weak. A clone size is listed for some rows: how often the clone was seen (once, few, many), or a class if it is expanded.

>NA|TRBD2|TRBJ2-1|TRBV19
CASSIRASGNEQFF
TGTGCCAGTAGTATACGGGCTAGCGGCAATGAGCAGTTCTTC
>NA|NA|TRBJ1-6|TRBV7-9
CASSPRVDSNSPLHF
TGTGCCAGCAGCCCCAGGGTGGATTCCAATTCACCCCTCCACTTT
>NA|NA|TRBJ1-1|TRBV12-3/TRBV12-4
CASSLWGVGAFF
TGTGCCAGCAGTTTATGGGGGGTCGGGGCTTTCTTT
>NA|TRBD2|TRBJ2-7|TRBV2
CASSEAVTSAGEQYF
TGTGCCAGCAGTGAAGCTGTGACTAGCGCTGGCGAGCAGTACTTC
>NA|TRBD1|TRBJ2-1|TRBV5-1
CASRYGQGNEQFF
TGCGCCAGCAGATACGGACAGGGCAATGAGCAGTTCTTC
>NA|NA|TRBJ1-2|TRBV3-1/TRBV3-2
CASSFDLAGYTF
TGTGCCAGCAGCTTCGACCTGGCCGGCTACACCTTC
>few|NA|TRBJ1-4|TRBV13
CASRIRMASEKLFF
TGTGCCAGCAGGATACGGATGGCGAGCGAAAAACTGTTTTTT
>NA|NA|TRBJ1-2|TRBV10-3
CATKVLRDGLGGYTF
TGTGCCACCAAAGTACTACGGGACGGTTTGGGAGGCTACACCTTC
>few|TRBD1|TRBJ1-6|TRBV7-3
CASSKTTGINSPLHF
TGTGCCAGCAGCAAAACGACAGGGATTAATTCACCCCTCCACTTT
>few|NA|TRBJ2-2|TRBV3-1/TRBV3-2
CASSFLSPNTGELFF
TGTGCCAGCAGCTTTCTGTCTCCGAACACCGGGGAGCTGTTTTTT
>NA|NA|TRBJ1-2|TRBV7-9
CASSAINYGYTF
TGTGCCAGCAGCGCAATCAACTATGGCTACACCTTC
>few|NA|TRBJ1-2|TRBV5-6
CASSLGQGSWGYTF
TGTGCCAGCAGCTTGGGGCAGGGAAGTTGGGGCTACACCTTC
>NA|TRBD1|TRBJ1-6|TRBV3-1/TRBV3-2
CASRRTGESSPLHF
TGTGCCAGCAGGCGGACAGGGGAGAGTTCACCCCTCCACTTT
>few|NA|TRBJ1-4|TRBV5-1
CASSWGSLRGANEKLFF
TGCGCCAGCAGCTGGGGGTCCCTCAGGGGAGCTAATGAAAAACTGTTTTTT
>NA|TRBD1|TRBJ2-7|TRBV6-5
CASSKRDRGNYEQYF
TGTGCCAGCAGTAAAAGAGACAGGGGGAACTACGAGCAGTACTTC
>NA|TRBD1|TRBJ2-7|TRBV28
CASSHTGTAYTYEQYF
TGTGCCAGCAGTCATACCGGGACAGCGTATACCTACGAGCAGTACTTC
>NA|TRBD1|TRBJ1-4|TRBV19
CASTSGTVNEKLFF
TGTGCCAGTACCTCCGGGACAGTTAATGAAAAACTGTTTTTT
>few|NA|TRBJ1-1|TRBV7-9
CASSSFMNTEAFF
TGTGCCAGCAGCTCCTTCATGAACACTGAAGCTTTCTTT
>NA|TRBD1|TRBJ2-1|TRBV18
CASSPLTGLSNEQFF
TGTGCCAGCTCACCACTGACAGGGCTCAGCAATGAGCAGTTCTTC
>NA|NA|TRBJ2-5|TRBV30
CAWSSETQYF
TGTGCCTGGAGTTCCGAGACCCAGTACTTC
>once|TRBD2|TRBJ2-1|TRBV6-4
CASSGLAGQYNEQFF
TGTGCCAGCAGTGGACTAGCGGGACAATACAATGAGCAGTTCTTC
>NA|TRBD1|TRBJ1-6|TRBV5-8
CASNYRGFHASPLHF
TGTGCCAGCAATTACAGGGGATTCCACGCATCACCCCTCCACTTT
>NA|TRBD1|TRBJ1-1|TRBV6-5
CASSHSGTVGTEAFF
TGTGCCAGCAGTCATTCCGGGACAGTGGGGACTGAAGCTTTCTTT
>NA|NA|TRBJ1-1|TRBV5-1
CASSFGGNTEAFF
TGCGCCAGCAGCTTTGGGGGGAACACTGAAGCTTTCTTT
>NA|TRBD1|TRBJ1-2|TRBV6-5
CASSSFGTGVGYGYTF
TGTGCCAGCAGTTCGTTCGGGACAGGGGTCGGGTATGGCTACACCTTC
>NA|NA|TRBJ1-2|TRBV12-3/TRBV12-4
CASSYGEGYTF
TGTGCCAGCAGTTACGGAGAGGGCTACACCTTC
>NA|NA|TRBJ1-2|TRBV6-5
CASSYKGLNYGYTF
TGTGCCAGCAGTTACAAGGGGCTTAACTATGGCTACACCTTC
>NA|NA|TRBJ2-5|TRBV7-6
CASGQAVGGPQETQYF
TGTGCCAGCGGACAGGCGGTGGGGGGGCCACAAGAGACCCAGTACTTC
>NA|NA|TRBJ1-2|TRBV19
CASSIDRRAGYTF
TGTGCCAGTAGTATAGATCGGAGGGCTGGCTACACCTTC
>NA|NA|TRBJ1-5|TRBV6-5
CASSYSQGGQPQHF
TGTGCCAGCAGTTACTCACAGGGAGGACAGCCCCAGCATTTT
>NA|TRBD1|TRBJ1-4|TRBV29-1
CSVEGTGGREKLFF
TGCAGCGTTGAAGGGACAGGGGGCAGGGAAAAACTGTTTTTT
>few|NA|TRBJ2-1|TRBV6-1
CASSEASGPLGDEQFF
TGTGCCAGCAGTGAAGCGTCCGGGCCCCTGGGCGATGAGCAGTTCTTC
>NA|TRBD2|TRBJ2-1|TRBV2
CASSRLAGGRGNEQFF
TGTGCCAGCAGTCGACTAGCGGGGGGCCGGGGGAATGAGCAGTTCTTC
>NA|TRBD1|TRBJ1-2|TRBV5-5
CASSGTGGDGYTF
TGTGCCAGCAGCGGGACAGGGGGCGATGGCTACACCTTC
>NA|NA|TRBJ2-7|TRBV3-1/TRBV3-2
CASSQVKTLDEQYF
TGTGCCAGCAGCCAAGTTAAGACCCTCGACGAGCAGTACTTC
>NA|TRBD2|TRBJ2-1|TRBV5-6
CASSLESLADFNEQFF
TGTGCCAGCAGCTTGGAGTCACTAGCGGATTTCAATGAGCAGTTCTTC
>NA|TRBD1|TRBJ2-1|TRBV19
CASSTMDRGLEQFF
TGTGCCAGTAGTACCATGGACAGGGGGCTTGAGCAGTTCTTC
>NA|NA|TRBJ2-7|TRBV5-5
CASSPSLEQYF
TGTGCCAGCAGCCCCTCCCTGGAGCAGTACTTC
>NA|NA|TRBJ1-2|TRBV5-6
CASSLTEGGYTF
TGTGCCAGCAGCTTGACAGAAGGTGGCTACACCTTC
>NA|NA|TRBJ1-4|TRBV30
CAWSVGEKLFF
TGTGCCTGGAGTGTTGGGGAAAAACTGTTTTTT